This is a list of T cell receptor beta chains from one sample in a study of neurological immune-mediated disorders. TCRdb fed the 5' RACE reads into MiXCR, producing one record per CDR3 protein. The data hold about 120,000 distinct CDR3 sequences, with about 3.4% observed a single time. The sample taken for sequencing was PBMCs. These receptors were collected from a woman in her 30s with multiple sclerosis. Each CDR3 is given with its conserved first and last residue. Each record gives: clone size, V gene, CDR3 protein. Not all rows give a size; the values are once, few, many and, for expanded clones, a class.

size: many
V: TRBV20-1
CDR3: CSARVDSGGTVREQYF

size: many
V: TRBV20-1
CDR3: CSAQNKRGGLGTQYF

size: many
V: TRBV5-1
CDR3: CASSPTADSPLHF

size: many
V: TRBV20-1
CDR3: CSAPGQFDGELFF

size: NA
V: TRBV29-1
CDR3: CSVEGGAYYEQYF

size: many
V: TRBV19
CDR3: CASSFDRDNYGYTF

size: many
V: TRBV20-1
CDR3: CSATLPTGNGGYTF

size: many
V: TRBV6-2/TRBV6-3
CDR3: CASSYWTGPGEAFF

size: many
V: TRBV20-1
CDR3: CSLNRENIQYF

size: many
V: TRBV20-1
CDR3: CSASETGGVEQFF

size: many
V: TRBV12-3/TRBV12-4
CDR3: CASSLSQGRSYEQYF

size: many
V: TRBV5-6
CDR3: CASSSDRGRIYEKLFF

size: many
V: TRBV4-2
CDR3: CASSRQGTVETQYF

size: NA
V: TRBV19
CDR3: CASSPPMTADTQYF

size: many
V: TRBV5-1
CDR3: CASSSLRGAQYEQYF

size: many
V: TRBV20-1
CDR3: CRGLGGAEVNTEAFF

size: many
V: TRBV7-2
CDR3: CASSLARGQGIEQFF

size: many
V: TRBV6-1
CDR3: CASSEVDSNQPQHF

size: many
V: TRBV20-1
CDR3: CSANRGSSYNEQFF

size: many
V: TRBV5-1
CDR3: CASRTGTNEKLFF

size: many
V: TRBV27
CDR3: CASRGKAGGPRETQYF

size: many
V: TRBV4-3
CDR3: CASSQGRDPLTYEQYF

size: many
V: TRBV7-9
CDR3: CASNLGEGVTEAFF

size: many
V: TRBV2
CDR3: CASSEGLALPTSEQFF

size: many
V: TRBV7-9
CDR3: CASSPMEQGNTIYF

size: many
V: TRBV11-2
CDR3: CASSLGRAEVDEQFF

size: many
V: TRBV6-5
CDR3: CATKTPGPGYTF

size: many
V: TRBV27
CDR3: CASTSTGDYGYTF

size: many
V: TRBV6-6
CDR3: CASSYLAGVPDTQYF

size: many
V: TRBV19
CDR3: CASSIGGTANTEAFF

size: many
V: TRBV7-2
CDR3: CASSLLSLSTGELFF

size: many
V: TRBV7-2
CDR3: CATNDGHNQPQHF

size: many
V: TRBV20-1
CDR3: CSARPFAGGLEQETQYF

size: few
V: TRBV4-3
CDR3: CASSQFSPGTNYGYTF

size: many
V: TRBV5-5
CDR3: CASSLGFQNTEAFF

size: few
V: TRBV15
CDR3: CATSILRSNQPQHF

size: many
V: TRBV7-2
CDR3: CASSPPGRVTEAFF

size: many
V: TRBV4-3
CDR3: CASSQVRGSTEAFF

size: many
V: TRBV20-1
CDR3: CSAGLAGTDTQYF

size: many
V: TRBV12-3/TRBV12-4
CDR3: CASRPTGLNTEAFF

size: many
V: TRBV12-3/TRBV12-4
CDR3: CASSPPGAGDLNEQFF

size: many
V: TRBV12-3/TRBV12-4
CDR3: CASGRGQGSKNIQYF

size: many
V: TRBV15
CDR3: CATSRGLPGGPYNEQFF

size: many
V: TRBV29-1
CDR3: CSVDKSLYEAFF

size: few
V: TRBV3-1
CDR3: CASSQGTGGLGTEAFF

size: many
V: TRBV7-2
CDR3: CASSLERATNEKLFF

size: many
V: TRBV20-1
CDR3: CSARTSTDTQYF

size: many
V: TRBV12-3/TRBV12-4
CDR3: CASTQGGNSPLHF

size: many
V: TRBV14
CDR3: CASSQGSLAVDTQYF

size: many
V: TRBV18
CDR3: CASYSLENTGELFF

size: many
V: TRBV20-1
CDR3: CSALGPGRPFSGNTIYF